A selection of T cell receptor beta chains follows, all from one sample in a study of cytomegalovirus exposure and HLA in healthy donors. Profiling relied on immunoSEQ multiplex PCR, and the TCRdb table lists in-frame clones only, not all of them. The table for this sample gives 110,000 to 150,000 clones. Sequencing input: PBMCs. These receptors were collected from a male donor in good health and CMV-seronegative. The CDR3 runs from the conserved cysteine through the conserved F or W. D genes are given only for firm matches.

cdr3_nt	cdr3_aa	d_call	v_call	j_call
TGTGCCAGCAGCTATTCGGGACAGGTGAACACTGAAGCTTTCTTT	CASSYSGQVNTEAFF	TRBD1	TRBV7-2	TRBJ1-1
TGTGCCAGTAGTCGCATCGTGGGGGCGCGCGGCACCGGGGAGCTGTTTTTT	CASSRIVGARGTGELFF	.	TRBV19	TRBJ2-2
TGTGCCAGCAGCGGGGACAGGTGGAGCACTGAAGCTTTCTTT	CASSGDRWSTEAFF	TRBD1	TRBV11-2	TRBJ1-1
TGCGCCAGCGGCCTCGGGGGCGAGCAGTACTTC	CASGLGGEQYF	.	TRBV5-1	TRBJ2-7
TGTGCCAGCAGCTTGGCCAGCGACAGGCTTCGCTACGAGCAGTACTTC	CASSLASDRLRYEQYF	.	TRBV5-4	TRBJ2-7
TGTGCCAGCAGTGTCCCCCCCGGGAGGGACGAAGAGACCCAGTACTTC	CASSVPPGRDEETQYF	TRBD2	TRBV6-1	TRBJ2-5
TGTGCCAGCAGTCGCAGGGCCGTGGTCAATGAGCAGTTCTTC	CASSRRAVVNEQFF	.	TRBV28	TRBJ2-1
TGCAGCGTAATAGGGAGGGGAATGACGAACACTGAAGCTTTCTTT	CSVIGRGMTNTEAFF	.	TRBV29-1	TRBJ1-1
TGTGCCAGCAGCTTAGAAGCGGTTAGGAAGTATTTT	CASSLEAVRKYF	.	TRBV7-2	TRBJ2-3
TGTGCCAGCAGCTTAGGCCTTAGTCAGCCCCAGCATTTT	CASSLGLSQPQHF	.	TRBV7-6	TRBJ1-5
TGTGCCAGCAGTGAGGGACTAATCTACGAGCAGTACTTC	CASSEGLIYEQYF	TRBD2	TRBV25-1	TRBJ2-7
TGTGCCAGCTCACTGTCAGGGAGGGAAAAACTGTTTTTT	CASSLSGREKLFF	.	TRBV18	TRBJ1-4
TGTGCCAGCACTCCTTTGGACAACCCCGGGGAGCTGTTTTTT	CASTPLDNPGELFF	.	TRBV28	TRBJ2-2
TGCGCCAGCAGCCAATTCGACAGCAAGCAATCTGGAAACACCATATATTTT	CASSQFDSKQSGNTIYF	.	TRBV4-3	TRBJ1-3
TGCGCCAGCAGCTTGGTTACGGACAGGGTACCCTCCTACGAGCAGTACTTC	CASSLVTDRVPSYEQYF	TRBD1	TRBV5-1	TRBJ2-7
TGTGCCAGCAGCCAAAACCGTAGGGGCGGAAACACTGAAGCTTTCTTT	CASSQNRRGGNTEAFF	.	TRBV7-8	TRBJ1-1
TGTGCCAGCTCACGCATCGGGAGCTCCTACGAGCAGTACTTC	CASSRIGSSYEQYF	.	TRBV18	TRBJ2-7
TGTGCCAGCAGCTTAGATATCACTGAAGCTTTCTTT	CASSLDITEAFF	.	TRBV7-9	TRBJ1-1
TGTGCCAGCAGCCAAGGATCGCGGGGGGCCTCAAGCTCCTACAATGAGCAGTTCTTC	CASSQGSRGASSSYNEQFF	TRBD2	TRBV4-2	TRBJ2-1
TGTGCCAGCAGCCCCGAGGACAGCGCCTACGAGCAGTACTTC	CASSPEDSAYEQYF	.	TRBV7-2	TRBJ2-7
TGCGCCAGCAGCCAAGATGGTGGGCGGGCATACGAGCAGTACTTC	CASSQDGGRAYEQYF	.	TRBV4-3	TRBJ2-7
TGTGCCAGTAGTCGGGACAGGGGCGCGCGAAATGAGCAGTTCTTC	CASSRDRGARNEQFF	TRBD1	TRBV19	TRBJ2-1
TGTGCCAGCACCACCAAGAGGGTTTTCCAAGAGACCCAGTACTTC	CASTTKRVFQETQYF	.	TRBV11-3	TRBJ2-5
TGTGCCAGCAGTTACTCCCGCCAAGCCACAGGGTATGGCTACACCTTC	CASSYSRQATGYGYTF	.	TRBV6-6	TRBJ1-2
TGCAGCGTTGACCCCCGACAGGGAGTGAACACTGAAGCTTTCTTT	CSVDPRQGVNTEAFF	TRBD1	TRBV29-1	TRBJ1-1
TGCAGCGTTCGGACAGGGGGCAGCACAGATACGCAGTATTTT	CSVRTGGSTDTQYF	TRBD1	TRBV29-1	TRBJ2-3
TGCGCCAGCAGCTTGCCCCCACTAGCGGGAGTCGCCTACGAGCAGTACTTC	CASSLPPLAGVAYEQYF	TRBD2	TRBV5-1	TRBJ2-7
TGTGCCAGCAGCTTACGACTAGCGCTCAATGAGCAGTTCTTC	CASSLRLALNEQFF	TRBD2	TRBV7-9	TRBJ2-1
TGTGCCAGCAGCTATCAGGTTAACACTGAAGCTTTCTTT	CASSYQVNTEAFF	.	TRBV7-3	TRBJ1-1
TGCGCCAGCAGCCGTCGACAGGGTTTGGTTGGGGAGCTGTTTTTT	CASSRRQGLVGELFF	TRBD1	TRBV4-3	TRBJ2-2
TGTGCCAGCAGCTTCGGACAGGGGCATTCTGAAGCTTTCTTT	CASSFGQGHSEAFF	TRBD1	TRBV11-1	TRBJ1-1
TGTGCCAGCAGAAACACCGGGGGCTACGAGCAGTACTTC	CASRNTGGYEQYF	.	TRBV6-6	TRBJ2-7
TGTGCCAGCAGTGAAACTTTTGATCAGCCCCAGCATTTT	CASSETFDQPQHF	.	TRBV6-1	TRBJ1-5
TGTGCCAGCTCCAAGGGACAGAAGAATTCACCCCTCCACTTT	CASSKGQKNSPLHF	TRBD1	TRBV18	TRBJ1-6
TGTGCCAGCAGCGCAAGCGGGTTTAATTCACCCCTCCACTTT	CASSASGFNSPLHF	.	TRBV9	TRBJ1-6
TGTGCCAGCAGCTTTTTGAGCCCACGGGGTTCACCCCTCCACTTT	CASSFLSPRGSPLHF	.	TRBV5-6	TRBJ1-6